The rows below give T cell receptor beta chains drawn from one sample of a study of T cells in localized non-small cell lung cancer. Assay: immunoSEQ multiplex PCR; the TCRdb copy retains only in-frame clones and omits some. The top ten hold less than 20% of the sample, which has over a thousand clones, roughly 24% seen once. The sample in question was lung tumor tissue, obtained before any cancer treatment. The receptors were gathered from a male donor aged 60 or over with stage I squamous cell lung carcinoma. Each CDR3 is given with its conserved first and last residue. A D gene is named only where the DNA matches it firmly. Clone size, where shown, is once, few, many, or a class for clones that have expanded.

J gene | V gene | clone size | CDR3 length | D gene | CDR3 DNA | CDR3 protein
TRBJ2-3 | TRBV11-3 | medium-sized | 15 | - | TGTGCCAGCAGCTTAACTTCGACGGAGACAGATACGCAGTATTTT | CASSLTSTETDTQYF
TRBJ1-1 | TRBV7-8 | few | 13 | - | TGTGCCAGCATCCAGAATCGACAACTTGAAGCTTTCTTT | CASIQNRQLEAFF
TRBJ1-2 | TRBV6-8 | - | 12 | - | TGTGCCAGCATAGGAGGGGCCTATGGCTACACCTTC | CASIGGAYGYTF
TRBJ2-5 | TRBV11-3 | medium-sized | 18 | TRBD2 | TGTGCCAGCAGCTCCCGGACTAGCGGGTCAGGGGTCCAAGAGACCCAGTACTTC | CASSSRTSGSGVQETQYF
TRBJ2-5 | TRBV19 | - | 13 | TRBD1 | TGTGCCAGTAGCCAAACAGGGGGCGAGACCCAGTACTTC | CASSQTGGETQYF
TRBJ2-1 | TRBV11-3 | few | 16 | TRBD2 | TGTGCCAGCAGCCCCAAGCGGGATCCGTCCTACAATGAGCAGTTCTTC | CASSPKRDPSYNEQFF
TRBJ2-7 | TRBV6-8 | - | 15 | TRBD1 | TGTGCCAGCAGTGACCGTCTTACAGGGGCATACGAGCAGTACTTC | CASSDRLTGAYEQYF
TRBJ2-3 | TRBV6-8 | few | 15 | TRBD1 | TGTGCCAGCAATATAGGACAGGGCTACACAGATACGCAGTATTTT | CASNIGQGYTDTQYF
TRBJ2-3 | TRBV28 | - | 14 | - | TGTGCCAGCAGTTTACTGGACCAAACAGATACGCAGTATTTT | CASSLLDQTDTQYF
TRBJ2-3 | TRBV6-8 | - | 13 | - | TGTGCCAGCAGGAGGACAGTTACAGATACGCAGTATTTT | CASRRTVTDTQYF
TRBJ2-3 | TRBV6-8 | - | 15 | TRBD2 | TGTGCCAGCAGACTAGCGGGAGAGGTGCGAGATACGCAGTATTTT | CASRLAGEVRDTQYF
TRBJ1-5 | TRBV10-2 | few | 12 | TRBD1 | TGCGCCAGCTCAGGGGGTAATCAGCCCCAGCATTTT | CASSGGNQPQHF
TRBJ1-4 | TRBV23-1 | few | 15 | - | TGCGCCAGCAGCCTACAGGGTACCCTGAGGGAAAAACTGTTTTTT | CASSLQGTLREKLFF
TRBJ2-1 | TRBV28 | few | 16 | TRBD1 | TGTGCCAGCAGATTGGGACAGGGGGCCTTATACAATGAGCAGTTCTTC | CASRLGQGALYNEQFF
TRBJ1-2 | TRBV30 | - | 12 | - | TGTGCCTGGAGTGTAGGGCTTTATGGCTACACCTTC | CAWSVGLYGYTF
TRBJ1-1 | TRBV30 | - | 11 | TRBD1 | TGTGCCTGGACGGACAGGGGTGAAGCTTTCTTT | CAWTDRGEAFF
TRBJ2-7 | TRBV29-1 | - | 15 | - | TGCAGCGTTGATGAACGGTCTTTGGGGCAGAACGAGCAGTACTTC | CSVDERSLGQNEQYF
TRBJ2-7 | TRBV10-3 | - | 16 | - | TGTGCCATCAGGCTCGAAACCGGACAGAGCTCCTACGAGCAGTACTTC | CAIRLETGQSSYEQYF
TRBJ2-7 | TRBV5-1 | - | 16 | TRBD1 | TGCGCCAGCAGCTTGGTGGGGACAGGGAATATGCACGAGCAGTACTTC | CASSLVGTGNMHEQYF
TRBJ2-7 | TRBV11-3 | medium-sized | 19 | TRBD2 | TGTGCCAGCAGCGATAGTCGATCCCAGACTAGCCGGTTATCCTACGAGCAGTACTTC | CASSDSRSQTSRLSYEQYF
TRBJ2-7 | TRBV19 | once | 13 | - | TGTGCCAGTAGGGCGGACAAATACTACGAGCAGTACTTC | CASRADKYYEQYF
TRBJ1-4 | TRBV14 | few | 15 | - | TGTGCCAGCAGCCAAGGTGCCGGGGCTAATGAAAAACTGTTTTTT | CASSQGAGANEKLFF
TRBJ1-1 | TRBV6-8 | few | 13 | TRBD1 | TGTGCCAGCAGCGGGACAGTGAACACTGAAGCTTTCTTT | CASSGTVNTEAFF
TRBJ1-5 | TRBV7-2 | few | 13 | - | TGTGCCAGCAGCTCTTATAGCAATCAGCCCCAGCATTTT | CASSSYSNQPQHF
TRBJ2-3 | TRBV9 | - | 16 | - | TGTGCCAGCAGCCCCATCATTCAGAGGGGGGCAGATACGCAGTATTTT | CASSPIIQRGADTQYF
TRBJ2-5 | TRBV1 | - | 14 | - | TGCGCCAGCAGCCAAGTGCCGTTCCAAGAGACCCAGTACTTC | CASSQVPFQETQYF
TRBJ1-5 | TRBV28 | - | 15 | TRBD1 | TGTGCCAGCAGCTCGCCGACAGGGGGCCATCAGCCCCAGCATTTT | CASSSPTGGHQPQHF
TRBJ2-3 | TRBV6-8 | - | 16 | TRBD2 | TGTGCCAGCAGTTTCCAGAGCGGGGGGGCCGGAGATACGCAGTATTTT | CASSFQSGGAGDTQYF
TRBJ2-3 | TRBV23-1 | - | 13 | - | TGCGCCAGCAGCTTGGGATTCACAGATACGCAGTATTTT | CASSLGFTDTQYF
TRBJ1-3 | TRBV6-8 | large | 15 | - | TGTGCCAGCCGATCAAAAAGTTTCTCTGGAAACACCATATATTTT | CASRSKSFSGNTIYF
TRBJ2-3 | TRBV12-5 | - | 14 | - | TGTGCCAGCATTGGGGACACATACACAGATACGCAGTATTTT | CASIGDTYTDTQYF
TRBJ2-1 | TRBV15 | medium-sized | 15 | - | TGTGCCACCAGCACGGATCACAGCTCCTACAATGAGCAGTTCTTC | CATSTDHSSYNEQFF
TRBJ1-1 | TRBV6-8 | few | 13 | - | TGTGCCAGCAGTTACTTTTCGAACACTGAAGCTTTCTTT | CASSYFSNTEAFF
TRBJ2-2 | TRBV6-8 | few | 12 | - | TGTGCCAGCAAAATGGGCTCCGGGGAGCTGTTTTTT | CASKMGSGELFF
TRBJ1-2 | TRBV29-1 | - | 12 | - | TGCAGCGTTGAGTACATCAGCTATGGCTACACCTTC | CSVEYISYGYTF
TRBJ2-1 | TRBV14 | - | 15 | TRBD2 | TGTGCCAGCAGCCCTCCGGGGGGAACCTACAATGAGCAGTTCTTC | CASSPPGGTYNEQFF
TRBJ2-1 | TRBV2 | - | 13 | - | TGTGCCAGCTCCAAAGACTACGCCGGGGAGCAGTTCTTC | CASSKDYAGEQFF
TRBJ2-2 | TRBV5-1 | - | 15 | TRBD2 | TGCGCCAGCAGCGCACTAGCGCGGTACACCGGGGAGCTGTTTTTT | CASSALARYTGELFF
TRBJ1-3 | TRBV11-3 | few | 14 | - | TGTGCCAGCAGCGCCGGGACCCCGGGAAACACCATATATTTT | CASSAGTPGNTIYF
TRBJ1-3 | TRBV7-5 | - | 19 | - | TGTGCCAGCAGCTCCAGCATACCGGGACAGGGGAGAAGTGGAAACACCATATATTTT | CASSSSIPGQGRSGNTIYF
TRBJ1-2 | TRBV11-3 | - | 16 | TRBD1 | TGTGCCAGCAGTCCTAACCGGGACAGTGAAATCTATGGCTACACCTTC | CASSPNRDSEIYGYTF
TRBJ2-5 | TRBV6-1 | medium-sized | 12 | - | TGTGCCAGCAGTGAAGGGGGGGTGACCCAGTACTTC | CASSEGGVTQYF
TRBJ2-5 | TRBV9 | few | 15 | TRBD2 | TGTGCCAGCAGCACCCTAGGACTAGCGGAGGAGACCCAGTACTTC | CASSTLGLAEETQYF
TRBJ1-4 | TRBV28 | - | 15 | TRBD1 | TGTGCCAGCAGTCCCCTTGGACAGGGGAATGAAAAACTGTTTTTT | CASSPLGQGNEKLFF
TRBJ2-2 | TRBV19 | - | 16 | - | TGTGCCAGTAGTGCCAGGACACTGGCGAACACCGGGGAGCTGTTTTTT | CASSARTLANTGELFF
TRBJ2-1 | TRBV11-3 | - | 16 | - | TGTGCCAGCAGCCCGGGGTCGGGTAGCTCCTACAATGAGCAGTTCTTC | CASSPGSGSSYNEQFF
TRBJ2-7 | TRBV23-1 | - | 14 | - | TGCGCCAGCAGTCCTGGGTCGAGCTCCTACGAGCAGTACTTC | CASSPGSSSYEQYF
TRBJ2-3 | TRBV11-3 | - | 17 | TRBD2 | TGTGCCAGCAGCTTAAGGCCCAGCGGGAGTGTAGTAGATACGCAGTATTTT | CASSLRPSGSVVDTQYF
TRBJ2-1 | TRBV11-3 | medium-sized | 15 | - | TGTGCCAGCAGCCCCGGCCCCAGCTCCTACAATGAGCAGTTCTTC | CASSPGPSSYNEQFF
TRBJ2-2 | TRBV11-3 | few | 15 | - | TGTGCCAGCAGCTTGACTAGTACGAACACCGGGGAGCTGTTTTTT | CASSLTSTNTGELFF
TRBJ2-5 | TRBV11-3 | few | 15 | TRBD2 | TGTGCCAGCAGCCCTTGGGGAGGGAGTCAAGAGACCCAGTACTTC | CASSPWGGSQETQYF
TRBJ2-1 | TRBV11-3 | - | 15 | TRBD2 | TGTGCCAGCAGAATTAGCGGGGGTACTGTGAATGAGCAGTTCTTC | CASRISGGTVNEQFF
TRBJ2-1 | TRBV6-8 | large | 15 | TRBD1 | TGTGCCAGCAGTGGGGGACAGGAGCTCAGCGGTGAGCAGTTCTTC | CASSGGQELSGEQFF
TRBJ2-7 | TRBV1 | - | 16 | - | TGCGCCAGCAGCCAAGACATGAACTACCCGGTCTACGAGCAGTACTTC | CASSQDMNYPVYEQYF
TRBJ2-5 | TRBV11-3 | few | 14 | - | TGTGCCAGCAGCTTAAGTTCTAGACAAGAGACCCAGTACTTC | CASSLSSRQETQYF